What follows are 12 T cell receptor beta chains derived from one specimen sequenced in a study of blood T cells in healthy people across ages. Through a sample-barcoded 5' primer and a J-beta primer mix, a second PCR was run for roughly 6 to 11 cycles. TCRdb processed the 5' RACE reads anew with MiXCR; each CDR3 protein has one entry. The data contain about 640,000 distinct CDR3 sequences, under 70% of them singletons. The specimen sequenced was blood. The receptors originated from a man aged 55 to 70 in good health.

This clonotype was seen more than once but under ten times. The CDR3: CASSFSSGGYNEQFF. CDR3 coding DNA: TGTGCCAGCAGTTTTTCCAGCGGGGGGTACAATGAGCAGTTCTTC. V usage is TRBV12-3 or TRBV12-4 and J usage is TRBJ2-1, with 9 bases aligning to TRBD2. The J segment lost 4 bases and the V segment lost 3 bases, leaving 4 bases of the junction unmatched. This CDR3 contains 15 residues.

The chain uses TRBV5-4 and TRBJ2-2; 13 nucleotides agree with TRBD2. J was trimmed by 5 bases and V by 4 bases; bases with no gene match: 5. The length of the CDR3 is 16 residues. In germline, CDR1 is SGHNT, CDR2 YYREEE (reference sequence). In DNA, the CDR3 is TGTGCCAGCAGCCCACTAGCGGGGGGGCTTACCGGGGAGCTGTTTTTT. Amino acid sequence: CASSPLAGGLTGELFF.

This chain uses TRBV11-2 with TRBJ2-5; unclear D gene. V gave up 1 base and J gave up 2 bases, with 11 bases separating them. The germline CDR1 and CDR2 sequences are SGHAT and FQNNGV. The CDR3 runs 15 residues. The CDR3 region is CASSLVSLGQETQYF. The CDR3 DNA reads TGTGCCAGCAGCTTAGTCAGCCTGGGGCAAGAGACCCAGTACTTC.

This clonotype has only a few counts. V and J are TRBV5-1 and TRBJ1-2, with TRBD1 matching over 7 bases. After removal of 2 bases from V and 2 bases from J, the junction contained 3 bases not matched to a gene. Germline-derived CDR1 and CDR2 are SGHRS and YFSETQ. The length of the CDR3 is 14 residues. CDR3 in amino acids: CASSFDRANYGYTF. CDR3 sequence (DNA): TGCGCCAGCAGCTTCGACAGGGCCAACTATGGCTACACCTTC.

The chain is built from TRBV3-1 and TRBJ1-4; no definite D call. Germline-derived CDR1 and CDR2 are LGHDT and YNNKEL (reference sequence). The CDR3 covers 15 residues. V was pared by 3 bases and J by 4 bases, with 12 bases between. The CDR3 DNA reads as TGTGCCAGCAGCCATGGAGGTAGTAGTAATGAAAAACTGTTTTTT. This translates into CASSHGGSSNEKLFF.

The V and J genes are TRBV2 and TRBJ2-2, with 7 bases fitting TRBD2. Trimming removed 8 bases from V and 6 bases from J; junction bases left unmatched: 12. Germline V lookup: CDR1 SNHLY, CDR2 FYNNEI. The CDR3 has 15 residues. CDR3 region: CASWVGLAVAGELFF. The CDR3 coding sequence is TGTGCCAGCTGGGTCGGGCTAGCGGTTGCCGGGGAGCTGTTTTTT. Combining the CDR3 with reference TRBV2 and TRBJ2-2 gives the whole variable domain EPEVTQTPSHQVTQMGQEVILRCVPISNHLYFYWYRQILGQKVEFLVSFYNNEISEKSEIFDDQFSVERPDGSNFTLKIRSTKLEDSAMYFCASWVGLAVAGELFFGEGSRLTVL.

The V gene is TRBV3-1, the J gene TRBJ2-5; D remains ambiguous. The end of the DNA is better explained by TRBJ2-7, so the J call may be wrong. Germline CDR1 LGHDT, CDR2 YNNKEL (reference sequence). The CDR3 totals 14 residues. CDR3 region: CASSQVTWSYEQYF. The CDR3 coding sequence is TGTGCCAGCAGCCAAGTGACCTGGTCCTACGAGCAGTACTTC.

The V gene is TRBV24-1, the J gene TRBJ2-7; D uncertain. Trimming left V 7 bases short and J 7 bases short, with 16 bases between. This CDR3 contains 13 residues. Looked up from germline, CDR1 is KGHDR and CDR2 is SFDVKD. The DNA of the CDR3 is TGTGCCACCAGCAAGGCAGCCTTCGGTGAGCAGTACTTC. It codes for CATSKAAFGEQYF.

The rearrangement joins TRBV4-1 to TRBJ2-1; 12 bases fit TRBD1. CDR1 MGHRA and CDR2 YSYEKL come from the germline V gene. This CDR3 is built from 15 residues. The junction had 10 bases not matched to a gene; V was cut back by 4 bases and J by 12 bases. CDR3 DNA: TGCGCCAGCAGCCCTCGGGACAGGGGGCGCAAAGGGCAGTTCTTC. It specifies CASSPRDRGRKGQFF.

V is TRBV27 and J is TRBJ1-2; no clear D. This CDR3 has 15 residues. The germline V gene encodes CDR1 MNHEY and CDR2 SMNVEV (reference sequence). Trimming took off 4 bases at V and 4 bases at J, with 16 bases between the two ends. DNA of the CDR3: TGTGCCAGCAGTTCCACAGACTTGGGAGGCTATGGCTACACCTTC. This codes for CASSSTDLGGYGYTF.

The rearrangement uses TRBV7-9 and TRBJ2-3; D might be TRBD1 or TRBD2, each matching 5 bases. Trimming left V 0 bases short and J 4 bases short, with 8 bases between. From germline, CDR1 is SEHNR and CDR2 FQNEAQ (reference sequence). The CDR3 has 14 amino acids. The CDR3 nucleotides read TGTGCCAGCAGCTTAGCGGGGGAGCCAGATACGCAGTATTTT. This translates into CASSLAGEPDTQYF.

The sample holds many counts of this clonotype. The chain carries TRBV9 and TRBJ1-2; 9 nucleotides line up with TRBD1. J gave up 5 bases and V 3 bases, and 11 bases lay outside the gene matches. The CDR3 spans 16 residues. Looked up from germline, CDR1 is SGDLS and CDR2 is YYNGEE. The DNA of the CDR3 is TGTGCCAGCAGCGCTACAGGGGGCGGCCCATTTTATGGCTACACCTTC. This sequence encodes CASSATGGGPFYGYTF.